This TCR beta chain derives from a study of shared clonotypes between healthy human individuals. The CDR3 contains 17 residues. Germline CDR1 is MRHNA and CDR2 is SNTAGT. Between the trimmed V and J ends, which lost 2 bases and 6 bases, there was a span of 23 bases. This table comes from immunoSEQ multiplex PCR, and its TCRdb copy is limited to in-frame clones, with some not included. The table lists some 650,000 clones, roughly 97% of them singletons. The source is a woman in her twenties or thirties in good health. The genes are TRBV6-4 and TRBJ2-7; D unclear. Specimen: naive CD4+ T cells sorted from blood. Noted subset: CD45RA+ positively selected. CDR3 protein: CASSDKKLEGRGSEQYF. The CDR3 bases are TGTGCCAGCAGTGACAAAAAGCTGGAAGGACGAGGTAGCGAGCAGTACTTC.